This is a list of T cell receptor beta chains from one sample in a study. TCRdb itself ran the reads through MiXCR, one entry per CDR3 protein. This table has around 1,100 distinct CDR3 sequences, 41% appearing once. What was sequenced was CD8+ T cells (not recorded whether cultured). The receptors come from a male donor. Each CDR3 is given without its conserved first and last residue. Fields, in order: clone size, V gene, CDR3 length, CDR3 protein. The size field is filled for only some rows; it gives once, few, many or a size class.

>medium-sized|TRBV19|11
ASSARFGTKQF
>-|TRBV19|11
ASSPRSGSEQY
>large|TRBV24-1|16
ATSAPLRQGLFNYGYT
>-|TRBV6-2/TRBV6-3|14
ASSYIDGVYNAPLH
>-|TRBV19|11
ASSINAGWGYT
>-|TRBV19|11
ASSFWSDNEQF
>medium-sized|TRBV10-3|12
AISDTTGVREQY